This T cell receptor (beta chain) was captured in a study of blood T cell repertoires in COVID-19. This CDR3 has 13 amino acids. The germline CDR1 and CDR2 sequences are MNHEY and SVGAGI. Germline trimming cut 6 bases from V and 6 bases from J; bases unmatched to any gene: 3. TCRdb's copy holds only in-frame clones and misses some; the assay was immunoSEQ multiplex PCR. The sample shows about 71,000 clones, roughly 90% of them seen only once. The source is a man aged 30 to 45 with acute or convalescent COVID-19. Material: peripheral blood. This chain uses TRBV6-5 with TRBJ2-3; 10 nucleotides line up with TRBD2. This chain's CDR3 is CASRTSGFDTQYF. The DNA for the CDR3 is TGTGCCAGCAGGACTAGCGGGTTTGATACGCAGTATTTT.